The clone carrying this T cell receptor (beta chain) was seen only a few times. The length of the CDR3 is 15 residues. The V gene lost 7 bases and the J gene lost 0 bases, with 15 bases spanning the gap. CDR1 and CDR2 from the germline V gene are SQVTM and ANQGSEA. The sample belongs to a study of spatial heterogeneity in lung cancer. The time point denotes: sample taken at primary tumor resection. Frozen PBMC, nontumor lung or tumor provided whole RNA, which was sequenced unsorted. TCRdb ran MiXCR on the 5' RACE reads and lists one entry per CDR3 protein. The data show tens of thousands of distinct CDR3 sequences, with approximately 20% seen just once and roughly 6% held by the top ten.

V is TRBV29-1 and J is TRBJ1-4; D uncertain. This specimen consisted of PBMCs, obtained at surgery. This clonotype was obtained from a male donor with early-stage non-small cell lung cancer. The CDR3 protein is CSAQMSRATNEKLFF. The CDR3 coding sequence is TGCAGCGCCCAAATGAGTAGGGCAACTAATGAAAAACTGTTTTTT.